These 25 T cell receptor beta chains were all obtained from the same sample, sequenced in a study of blood T cells in healthy people across ages. Combining a sample-barcoded 5' primer with a J-beta primer mix, a second PCR ran for roughly 7 to 11 cycles. TCRdb recomputed calls from the 5' RACE reads with MiXCR, one row per CDR3 protein. The repertoire holds about 1.6 million distinct CDR3 sequences, with roughly 32% as singletons. The sample comprised blood. Receptors were obtained from a woman in her twenties or thirties in good health.

The table lists this clonotype with a few counts. The J gene is TRBJ1-2, the V gene TRBV12-3 or TRBV12-4; TRBD1 might be the D (5 bases). The V end lost 2 bases, the J end lost 3 bases, and 10 bases lay between the germline ends. This CDR3 has 14 amino acids. The CDR3 region has the DNA TGTGCCAGCAGTTTATTTCAGGGAGACTATGGCTACACCTTC. Amino acid sequence: CASSLFQGDYGYTF.

As concerns this clonotype: This sequence may be a read error, since a much larger clone differs from it by one base. This rearrangement joins TRBV5-1 to TRBJ2-7, with a possible D match to TRBD2 (6 bases). From germline, CDR1 is SGHRS and CDR2 YFSETQ. V lost 6 bases, J lost 0 bases, and 13 bases lay in between. The CDR3 spans 14 residues. The CDR3 DNA follows: TGCGCCAGCAACCCCTCGGGGGACTCCTACGAGCAGTACTTC. Its protein product is CASNPSGDSYEQYF. Using reference TRBV5-1 and TRBJ2-7 for the parts outside the CDR3, the full variable domain is KAGVTQTPRYLIKTRGQQVTLSCSPISGHRSVSWYQQTPGQGLQFLFEYFSETQRNKGNFPGRFSGRQFSNSRSEMNVSTLELGDSALYLCASNPSGDSYEQYFGPGTRLTVT.

Points on this clonotype: This may be a read error, as it is one base from a much larger clone. This chain connects TRBV7-9 to TRBJ2-7; D remains ambiguous. The J call is uncertain, as TRBJ2-5 better fits the DNA end. Germline CDR1 and CDR2: SEHNR and FQNEAQ (reference sequence). CDR3 length: 13 amino acids. Here the CDR3 DNA reads TGTGCCAGCAGCTCAGAGGTCCTAGAGACCCAGTACTTC. Its protein is CASSSEVLETQYF.

This chain uses TRBV30 with TRBJ1-2; D call uncertain. The CDR3 extends over 14 amino acids. Trimming stripped 3 bases from V and 6 bases from J, with 17 bases between. Germline CDR1 reads GTSNPN; CDR2 reads SVGIG (reference sequence). The CDR3 loop is CAWRLGSPFHGYTF. CDR3 in DNA: TGTGCCTGGAGGTTGGGCAGTCCTTTTCATGGCTACACCTTC. The whole variable domain, remainder taken from reference TRBV30 and TRBJ1-2, is SQTIHQWPATLVQPVGSPLSLECTVEGTSNPNLYWYRQAAGRGLQLLFYSVGIGQISSEVPQNLSASRPQDRQFILSSKKLLLSDSGFYLCAWRLGSPFHGYTFGSGTRLTVV.

This clonotype has more than one count but fewer than ten. The junction departs from the called germline gene at one end, perhaps through a read error. This chain connects TRBV5-5 to TRBJ1-2; tentatively, D is TRBD1 (6 bases). This CDR3 contains 15 residues. Germline CDR1 is SGHKS and CDR2 is YYEKEE (reference sequence). CDR3 loop: CANSPQRGNYYGYTF. The CDR3 DNA follows: TGTGCCAACAGCCCCCAGAGGGGGAATTACTATGGCTACACCTTC.

This clonotype showed up just once. V usage is TRBV5-1 and J usage is TRBJ1-5, with D possibly matching TRBD1 (6 bases). V gave up 1 base and J gave up 3 bases, with 11 bases separating them. CDR1 SGHRS and CDR2 YFSETQ come from the germline V gene. The CDR3 has 15 residues. CDR3 coding DNA: TGCGCCAGCAGCTTGAGGGGGGGGAACAATCAGCCCCAGCATTTT. This translates into CASSLRGGNNQPQHF.

There are a few counts of this clonotype. V usage is TRBV29-1 and J usage is TRBJ2-7, with D maybe TRBD2 (6 bases). The CDR3 runs to 14 residues. Trimming removed 6 bases from V and 3 bases from J, with 18 bases in between. CDR1 and CDR2 from the germline V gene are SQVTM and ANQGSEA. The CDR3 nucleotides are TGCAGCGTGGCCACAGGACTAACTAACTACGAGCAGTACTTC. It codes for CSVATGLTNYEQYF.

This chain connects TRBV4-1 to TRBJ2-7; D not certain. This CDR3 spans 14 amino acids. The germline V gene encodes CDR1 MGHRA and CDR2 YSYEKL. Trimming took 0 bases from V and 5 from J, leaving 11 bases between them. The CDR3 here is CASSQDPVRHEQYF. DNA of the CDR3: TGCGCCAGCAGCCAAGACCCTGTACGGCACGAGCAGTACTTC.

In this sample, this clonotype turned up a few times. The chain combines TRBV10-3 with TRBJ2-1; TRBD2 aligns across 7 bases. This CDR3 comprises 12 residues. The J segment lost 7 bases and the V segment lost 10 bases, leaving 7 bases of the junction unmatched. CDR1 is ENHRY, CDR2 SYGVKD, per germline. The CDR3 region is CATGLDPNEQFF. The DNA of the CDR3 is TGTGCCACCGGACTAGATCCGAATGAGCAGTTCTTC.

On this clonotype itself: Sequence at one end of the junction differs from germline and may be a read error. The rearrangement joins TRBV20-1 to TRBJ1-1, with 7 bases matching TRBD1. This CDR3 region has 14 residues. Looked up from germline, CDR1 is DFQATT and CDR2 is SNEGSKA (reference sequence). The CDR3: CSVRDGTANTEAFF. CDR3 in DNA: TGCAGTGTTAGAGACGGGACAGCTAACACTGAAGCTTTCTTT.

The V call is TRBV6-2 or TRBV6-3, the J call TRBJ2-1, with 8 bases lining up with TRBD1. The V gene end was trimmed by 6 bases and the J gene end by 8 bases; junction bases not matched to a gene: 9. CDR3 length equals 14 residues. CDR1 is MNHEY and CDR2 is SVGEGT in the germline V gene. The CDR3 loop is CASRDRQGRDEQFF. Written as DNA, the CDR3 is TGTGCCAGCAGGGACAGACAGGGGCGCGATGAGCAGTTCTTC.

Remarks on this clonotype: An end of the junction differs from the germline gene, which may be a read error. The chain links TRBV9 to TRBJ2-5; a possible D gene is TRBD2 (6 bases). Germline V gene lookup returns CDR1 SGDLS and CDR2 YYNGEE. The CDR3 length is 14 residues. CDR3: CASSGSGAQETRYF. The CDR3 region has the DNA TGTGCCAGCAGCGGGTCGGGAGCACAAGAGACCCGGTACTTC. The variable domain in full, completed from reference TRBV9 and TRBJ2-5, reads DSGVTQTPKHLITATGQRVTLRCSPRSGDLSVYWYQQSLDQGLQFLIQYYNGEERAKGNILERFSAQQFPDLHSELNLSSLELGDSALYFCASSGSGAQETRYFGPGTRLLVL.

V is TRBV6-6 and J is TRBJ1-6; the D is unclear. V lost 6 bases and J lost 8, with 11 bases in between. The CDR3 is made up of 13 amino acids. Germline values: CDR1 MNHNY, CDR2 SVGAGI (reference sequence). The CDR3 DNA sequence: TGTGCCAGCAGCCCGAAGAATTATTCACCCCTCCACTTT. Translating gives CASSPKNYSPLHF.

This clonotype was seen just once. The junction does not match germline at one end; this may be a read error. This chain uses TRBV7-9 with TRBJ2-7, with 8 bases that match TRBD2. Germline loops: CDR1 SEHNR, CDR2 FQNEAQ (reference sequence). This CDR3 is 15 amino acids long. The CDR3 protein is CACSPRSGVGKGQYF. In DNA, the CDR3 is TGTGCCTGCAGCCCCCGTAGCGGGGTAGGGAAGGGGCAGTACTTC.

This clonotype was counted a few times. Here the CDR3 reads CASSKPTVAKNIQYF. In nucleotides, the CDR3 is TGTGCCAGCAGTAAACCAACGGTAGCCAAAAACATTCAGTACTTC. The rearrangement uses TRBV28 and TRBJ2-4, with D unresolved. The length of the CDR3 is 15 residues. The germline gives CDR1 MDHEN, CDR2 SYDVKM. V lost 5 bases and J lost 0, with 11 bases in between.

The chain carries TRBV20-1 and TRBJ2-1; D may match TRBD1 or TRBD2 (6 bases each). The V gene's germline CDR1 is DFQATT and CDR2 SNEGSKA (reference sequence). CDR3 length equals 15 residues. V was shortened by 0 bases and J by 2 bases, with 11 bases between the two germline ends. The CDR3 here is CSARDIGGPYNEQFF. The CDR3 DNA reads as TGCAGTGCTAGAGATATTGGGGGGCCCTACAATGAGCAGTTCTTC.

The rearrangement links TRBV3-1 to TRBJ2-7; 10 bases match TRBD2. Trimming cost V 4 bases and J 2 bases; bases outside gene matches: 5. The CDR3 loop spans 15 amino acids. The V gene's germline CDR1 is LGHDT and CDR2 YNNKEL (reference sequence). In nucleotides, the CDR3 is TGTGCCAGCAGCCGCTGGACTAGCGGAACCTACGAGCAGTACTTC. It specifies CASSRWTSGTYEQYF.

A word on this clonotype: Compared with germline, one end of the junction differs, possibly owing to a read error. The chain links TRBV14 to TRBJ2-3, with TRBD1 as a possible D gene (5 bases). This CDR3 spans 16 amino acids. CDR1 SGHDN and CDR2 FVKESK come from the germline V gene. The CDR3 sequence is CASGQGVVHFTDTQYF. As DNA, the CDR3 is TGTGCCAGCGGCCAAGGGGTCGTCCACTTCACAGATACGCAGTATTTT.

The chain has TRBV18 and TRBJ1-5; unclear D gene. Germline assignment: CDR1 KGHSH and CDR2 LQKENI. V was trimmed by 1 base and J by 3 bases, leaving 7 bases between them. The CDR3 runs 14 residues. CDR3 nucleotides: TGTGCCAGCTCACCACTAGAGGTCAATCAGCCCCAGCATTTT. Protein sequence: CASSPLEVNQPQHF. The whole variable domain, remainder taken from reference TRBV18 and TRBJ1-5, is NAGVMQNPRHLVRRRGQEARLRCSPMKGHSHVYWYRQLPEEGLKFMVYLQKENIIDESGMPKERFSAEFPKEGPSILRIQQVVRGDSAAYFCASSPLEVNQPQHFGDGTRLSIL.

The V gene is TRBV5-5, the J gene TRBJ2-1; tentatively, D is TRBD1 (6 bases). The CDR3 is made up of 15 amino acids. The germline V gene has CDR1 SGHKS and CDR2 YYEKEE (reference sequence). V was trimmed by 2 bases and J by 4 bases, leaving 13 bases between them. The CDR3 loop is CASSFVQGPYNEQFF. The CDR3 bases are TGTGCCAGCAGCTTTGTACAGGGACCTTACAATGAGCAGTTCTTC.

At least ten counts were recorded for this clonotype. The V call is TRBV6-6, the J call TRBJ2-7, with TRBD1 identical over 8 bases. With V trimmed by 7 bases and J by 1 base, 3 bases remained unmatched. The CDR3 consists of 13 residues. Germline V gene lookup returns CDR1 MNHNY and CDR2 SVGAGI (reference sequence). CDR3 amino acids: CASTGGTSYEQYF. Here the CDR3 DNA reads TGTGCCAGCACAGGGGGCACGTCCTACGAGCAGTACTTC.

The chain links TRBV12-3 or TRBV12-4 to TRBJ2-1, with D hard to call. The V and J ends lost 4 bases and 3 bases respectively, with 13 bases between them. The CDR3 length is 15 residues. The CDR3 DNA reads as TGTGCCAGCAGTTGGGGTAGTCCAAACTACAATGAGCAGTTCTTC. Translated: CASSWGSPNYNEQFF.

The sample holds a few counts of this clonotype. V gene TRBV5-1 combines with J gene TRBJ1-2; 10 positions agree with TRBD1. Trimming removed 4 bases from V and 8 bases from J; junction bases left unmatched: 5. Germline V gene lookup returns CDR1 SGHRS and CDR2 YFSETQ. CDR3 size: 13 residues. Here the CDR3 DNA reads TGCGCCAGCAGCCGTGTGGGACAGGGGGGCTACACCTTC. Translation: CASSRVGQGGYTF.

This chain joins TRBV20-1 and TRBJ1-2; TRBD1 might be the D (6 bases). CDR3 length: 13 amino acids. Germline V gene data show CDR1 as DFQATT and CDR2 as SNEGSKA (reference sequence). V was pared by 5 bases and J by 7 bases, with 17 bases between. The DNA for the CDR3 is TGCAGTGCTGTCCCCTCAGGGGCGGCTGGCTACACCTTC. Translation: CSAVPSGAAGYTF.

The chain uses TRBV4-1 and TRBJ1-1, with TRBD1 matching over 9 bases. V lost 0 bases, J lost 0 bases, and 11 bases stayed unmatched. The length of the CDR3 is 19 residues. Germline V gives CDR1 MGHRA, CDR2 YSYEKL. The CDR3 region is CASSQDEVGYRGLNTEAFF. The CDR3, as DNA: TGCGCCAGCAGCCAAGACGAGGTGGGGTACAGGGGGCTGAACACTGAAGCTTTCTTT.